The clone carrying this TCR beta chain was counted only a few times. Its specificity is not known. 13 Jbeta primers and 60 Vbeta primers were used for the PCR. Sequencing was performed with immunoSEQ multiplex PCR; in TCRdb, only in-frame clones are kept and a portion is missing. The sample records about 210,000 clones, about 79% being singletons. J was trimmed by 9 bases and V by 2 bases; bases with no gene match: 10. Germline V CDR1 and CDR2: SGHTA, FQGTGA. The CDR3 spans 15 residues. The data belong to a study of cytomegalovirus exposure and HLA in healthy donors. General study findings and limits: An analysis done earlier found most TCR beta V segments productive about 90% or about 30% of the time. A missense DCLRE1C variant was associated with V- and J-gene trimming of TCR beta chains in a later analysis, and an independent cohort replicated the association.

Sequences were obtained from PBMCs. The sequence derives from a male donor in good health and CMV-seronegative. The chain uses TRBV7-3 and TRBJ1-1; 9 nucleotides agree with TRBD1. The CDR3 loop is CASSLGTGGRRKAFF. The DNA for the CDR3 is TGTGCCAGCAGCTTAGGAACAGGGGGCAGGAGAAAAGCTTTCTTT.